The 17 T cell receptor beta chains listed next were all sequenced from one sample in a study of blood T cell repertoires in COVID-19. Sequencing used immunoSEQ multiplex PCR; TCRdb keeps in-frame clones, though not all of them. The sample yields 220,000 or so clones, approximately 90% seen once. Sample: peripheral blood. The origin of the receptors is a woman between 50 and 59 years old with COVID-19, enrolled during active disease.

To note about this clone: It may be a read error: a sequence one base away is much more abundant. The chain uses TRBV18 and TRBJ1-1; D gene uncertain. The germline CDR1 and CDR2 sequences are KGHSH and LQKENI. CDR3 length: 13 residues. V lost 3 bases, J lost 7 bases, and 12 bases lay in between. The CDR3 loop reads CASSPLPTSEAFF. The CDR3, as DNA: TGTGCCAGCTCACCCTTGCCGACAAGTGAAGCTTTCTTT.

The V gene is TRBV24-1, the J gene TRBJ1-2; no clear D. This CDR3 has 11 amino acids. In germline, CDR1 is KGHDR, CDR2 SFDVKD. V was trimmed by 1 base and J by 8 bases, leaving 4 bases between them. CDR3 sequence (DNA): TGTGCCACCAGTGATTTCTACGGCTACACCTTC. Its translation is CATSDFYGYTF.

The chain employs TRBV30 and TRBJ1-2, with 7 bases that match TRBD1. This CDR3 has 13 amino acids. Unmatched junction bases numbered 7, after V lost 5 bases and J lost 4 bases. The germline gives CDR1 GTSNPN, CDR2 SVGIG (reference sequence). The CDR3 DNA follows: TGTGCCTGGCAGCCGGACAGGAGCTATGGCTACACCTTC. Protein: CAWQPDRSYGYTF. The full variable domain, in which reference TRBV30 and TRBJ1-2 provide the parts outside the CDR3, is SQTIHQWPATLVQPVGSPLSLECTVEGTSNPNLYWYRQAAGRGLQLLFYSVGIGQISSEVPQNLSASRPQDRQFILSSKKLLLSDSGFYLCAWQPDRSYGYTFGSGTRLTVV.

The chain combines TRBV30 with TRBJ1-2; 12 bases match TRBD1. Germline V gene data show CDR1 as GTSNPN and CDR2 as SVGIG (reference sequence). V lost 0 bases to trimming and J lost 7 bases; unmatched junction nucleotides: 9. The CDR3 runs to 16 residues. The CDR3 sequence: CAWSVPLGQGARGYTF. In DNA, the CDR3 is TGTGCCTGGAGTGTCCCTTTGGGACAGGGGGCCCGTGGCTACACCTTC.

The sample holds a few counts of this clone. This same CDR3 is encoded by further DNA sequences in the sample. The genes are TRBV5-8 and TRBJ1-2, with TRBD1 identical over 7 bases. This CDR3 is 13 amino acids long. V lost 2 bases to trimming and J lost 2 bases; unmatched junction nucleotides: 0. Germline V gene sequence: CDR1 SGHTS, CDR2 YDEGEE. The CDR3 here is CASSLQGNYGYTF. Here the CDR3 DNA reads TGTGCCAGCAGCTTACAGGGGAACTATGGCTACACCTTC.

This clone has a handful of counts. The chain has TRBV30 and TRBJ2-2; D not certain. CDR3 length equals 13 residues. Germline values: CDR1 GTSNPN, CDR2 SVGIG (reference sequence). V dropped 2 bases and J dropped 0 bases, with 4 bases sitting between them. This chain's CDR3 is CAWSIANTGELFF. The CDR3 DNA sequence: TGTGCCTGGAGTATCGCGAACACCGGGGAGCTGTTTTTT.

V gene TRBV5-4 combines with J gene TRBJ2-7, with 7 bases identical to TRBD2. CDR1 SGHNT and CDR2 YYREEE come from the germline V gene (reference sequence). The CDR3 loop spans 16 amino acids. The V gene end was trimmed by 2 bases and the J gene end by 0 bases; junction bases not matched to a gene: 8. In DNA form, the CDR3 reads TGTGCCAGCAGCTTTGGTGGGAGGGCCGTCTCCTACGAGCAGTACTTC. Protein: CASSFGGRAVSYEQYF.

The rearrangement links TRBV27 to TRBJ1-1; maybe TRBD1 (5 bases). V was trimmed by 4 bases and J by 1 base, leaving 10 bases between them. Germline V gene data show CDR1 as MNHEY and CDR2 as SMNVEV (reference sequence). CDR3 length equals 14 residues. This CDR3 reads CASSSVDRNTEAFF. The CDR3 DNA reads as TGTGCCAGCAGTTCAGTAGACAGGAACACTGAAGCTTTCTTT.

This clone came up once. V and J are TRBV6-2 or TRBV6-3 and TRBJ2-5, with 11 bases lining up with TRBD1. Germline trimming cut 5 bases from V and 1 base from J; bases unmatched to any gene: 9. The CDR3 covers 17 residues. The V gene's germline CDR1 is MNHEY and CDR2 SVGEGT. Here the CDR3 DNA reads TGTGCCAGCAGTACCCGGACAGGGGGCCCCTTCCAAGAGACCCAGTACTTC. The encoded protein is CASSTRTGGPFQETQYF.

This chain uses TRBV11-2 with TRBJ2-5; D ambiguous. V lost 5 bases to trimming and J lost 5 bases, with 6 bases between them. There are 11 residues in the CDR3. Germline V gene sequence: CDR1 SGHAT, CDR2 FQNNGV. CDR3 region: CASSHSETQYF. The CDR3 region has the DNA TGTGCCAGCAGCCACTCGGAGACCCAGTACTTC.

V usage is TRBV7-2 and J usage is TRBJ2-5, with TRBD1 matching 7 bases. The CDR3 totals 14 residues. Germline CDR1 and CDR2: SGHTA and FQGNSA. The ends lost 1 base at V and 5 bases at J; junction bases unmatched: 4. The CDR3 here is CASSLDRGWETQYF. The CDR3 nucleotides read TGTGCCAGCAGCTTAGACAGGGGATGGGAGACCCAGTACTTC.

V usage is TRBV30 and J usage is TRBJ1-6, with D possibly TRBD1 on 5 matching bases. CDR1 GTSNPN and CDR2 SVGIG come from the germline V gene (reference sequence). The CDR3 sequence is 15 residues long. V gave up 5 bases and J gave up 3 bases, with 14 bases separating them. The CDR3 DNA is TGTGCCTGGCAATCGCCGGGGGGCTATAATTCACCCCTCCACTTT. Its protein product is CAWQSPGGYNSPLHF.

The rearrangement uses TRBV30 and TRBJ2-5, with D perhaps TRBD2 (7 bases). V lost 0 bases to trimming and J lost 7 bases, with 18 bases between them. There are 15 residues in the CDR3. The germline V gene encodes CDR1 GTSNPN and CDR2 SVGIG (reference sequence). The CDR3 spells CAWSVGGGFSGTQYF. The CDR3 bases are TGTGCCTGGAGTGTAGGGGGGGGATTTTCGGGGACCCAGTACTTC.

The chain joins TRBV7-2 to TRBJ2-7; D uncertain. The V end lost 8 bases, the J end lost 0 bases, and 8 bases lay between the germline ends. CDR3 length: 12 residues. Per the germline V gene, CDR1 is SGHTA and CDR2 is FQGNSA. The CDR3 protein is CASAESSYEQYF. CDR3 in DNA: TGTGCCAGCGCTGAGAGCTCCTACGAGCAGTACTTC. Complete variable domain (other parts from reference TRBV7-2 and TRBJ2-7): GAGVSQSPSNKVTEKGKDVELRCDPISGHTALYWYRQSLGQGLEFLIYFQGNSAPDKSGLPSDRFSAERTGGSVSTLTIQRTQQEDSAVYLCASAESSYEQYFGPGTRLTVT.

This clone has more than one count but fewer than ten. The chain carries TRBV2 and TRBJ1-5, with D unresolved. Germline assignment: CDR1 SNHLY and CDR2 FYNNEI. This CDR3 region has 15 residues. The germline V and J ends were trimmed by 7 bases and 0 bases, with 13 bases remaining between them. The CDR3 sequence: CASTPGVSSNQPQHF. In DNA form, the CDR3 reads TGTGCCAGCACCCCGGGAGTTTCTAGCAATCAGCCCCAGCATTTT.

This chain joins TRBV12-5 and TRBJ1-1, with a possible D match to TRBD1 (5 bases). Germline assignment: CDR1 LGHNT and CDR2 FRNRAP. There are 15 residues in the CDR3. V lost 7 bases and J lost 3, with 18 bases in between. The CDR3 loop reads CASASWGGKDTEAFF. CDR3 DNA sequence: TGTGCTAGTGCCTCTTGGGGGGGGAAGGACACTGAAGCTTTCTTT.

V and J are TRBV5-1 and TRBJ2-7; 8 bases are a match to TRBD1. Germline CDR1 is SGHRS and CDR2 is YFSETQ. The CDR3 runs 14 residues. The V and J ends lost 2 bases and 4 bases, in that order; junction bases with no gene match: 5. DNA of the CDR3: TGCGCCAGCAGCTTTAGGACAGGGAAGTACGAGCAGTACTTC. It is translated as CASSFRTGKYEQYF.